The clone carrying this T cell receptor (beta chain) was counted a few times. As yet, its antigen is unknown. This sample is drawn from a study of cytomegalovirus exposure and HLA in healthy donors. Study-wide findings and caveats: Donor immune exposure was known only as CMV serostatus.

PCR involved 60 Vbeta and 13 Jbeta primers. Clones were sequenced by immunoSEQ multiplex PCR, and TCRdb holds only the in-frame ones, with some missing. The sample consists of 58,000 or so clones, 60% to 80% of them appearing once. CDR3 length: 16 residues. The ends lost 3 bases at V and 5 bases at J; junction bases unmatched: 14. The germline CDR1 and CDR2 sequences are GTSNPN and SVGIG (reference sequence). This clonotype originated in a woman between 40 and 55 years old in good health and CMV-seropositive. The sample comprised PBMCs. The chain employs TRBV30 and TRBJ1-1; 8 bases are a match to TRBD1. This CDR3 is CAWSRKPGQVGTEAFF. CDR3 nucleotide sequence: TGTGCCTGGAGCCGAAAACCGGGACAGGTTGGAACTGAAGCTTTCTTT.